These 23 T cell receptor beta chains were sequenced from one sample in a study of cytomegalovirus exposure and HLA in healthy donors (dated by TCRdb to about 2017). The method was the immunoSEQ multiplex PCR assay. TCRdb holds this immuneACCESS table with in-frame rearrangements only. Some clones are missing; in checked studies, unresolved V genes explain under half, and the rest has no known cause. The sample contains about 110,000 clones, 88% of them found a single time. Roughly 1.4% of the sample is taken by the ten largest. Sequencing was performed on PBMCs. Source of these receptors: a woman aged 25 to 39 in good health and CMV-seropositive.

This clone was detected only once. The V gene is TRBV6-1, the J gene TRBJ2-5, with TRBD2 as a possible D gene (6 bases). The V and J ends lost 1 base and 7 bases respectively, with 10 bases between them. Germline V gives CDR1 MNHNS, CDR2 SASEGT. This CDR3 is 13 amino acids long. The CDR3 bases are TGTGCCAGCAGTGAAGGGGGTAGCGGGACCCAGTACTTC. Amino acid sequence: CASSEGGSGTQYF.

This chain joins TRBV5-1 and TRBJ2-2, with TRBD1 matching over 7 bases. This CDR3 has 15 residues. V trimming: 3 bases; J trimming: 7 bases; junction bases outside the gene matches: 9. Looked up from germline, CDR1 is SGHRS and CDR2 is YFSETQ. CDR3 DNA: TGCGCCAGCAGCTCTAGAACAGGGGTGAACGGGGAGCTGTTTTTT. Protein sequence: CASSSRTGVNGELFF.

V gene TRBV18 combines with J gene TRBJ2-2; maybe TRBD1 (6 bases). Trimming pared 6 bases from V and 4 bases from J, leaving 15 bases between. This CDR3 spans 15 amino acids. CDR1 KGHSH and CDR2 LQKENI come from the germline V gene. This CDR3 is CASSPRAGATGELFF. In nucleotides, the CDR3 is TGTGCCAGCTCCCCCCGGGCAGGGGCCACCGGGGAGCTGTTTTTT.

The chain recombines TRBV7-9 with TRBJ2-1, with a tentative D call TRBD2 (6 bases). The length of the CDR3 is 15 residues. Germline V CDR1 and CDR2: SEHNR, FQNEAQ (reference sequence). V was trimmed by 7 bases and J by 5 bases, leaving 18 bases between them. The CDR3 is CASTLPGLPHNEQFF. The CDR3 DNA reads TGTGCCAGCACACTCCCGGGACTCCCACACAATGAGCAGTTCTTC.

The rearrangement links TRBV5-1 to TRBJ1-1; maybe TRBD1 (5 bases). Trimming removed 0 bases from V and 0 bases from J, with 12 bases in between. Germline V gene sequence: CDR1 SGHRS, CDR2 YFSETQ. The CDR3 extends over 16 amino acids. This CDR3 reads CASSLAETDMNTEAFF. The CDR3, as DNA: TGCGCCAGCAGCTTGGCTGAGACAGACATGAACACTGAAGCTTTCTTT.

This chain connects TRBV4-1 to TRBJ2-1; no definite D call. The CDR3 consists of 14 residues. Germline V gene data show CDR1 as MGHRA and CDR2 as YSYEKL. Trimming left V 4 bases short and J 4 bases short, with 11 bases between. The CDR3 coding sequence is TGCGCCAGCAGCCTCGGTGGTCCGTACAATGAGCAGTTCTTC. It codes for CASSLGGPYNEQFF.

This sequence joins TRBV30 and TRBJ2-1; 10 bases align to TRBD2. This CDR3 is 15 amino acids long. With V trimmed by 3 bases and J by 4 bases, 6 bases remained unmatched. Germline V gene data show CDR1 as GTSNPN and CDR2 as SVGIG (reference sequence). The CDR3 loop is CAWRGQLAGYNEQFF. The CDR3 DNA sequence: TGTGCCTGGAGAGGGCAACTAGCGGGGTACAATGAGCAGTTCTTC.

The CDR3 loop reads CASSQDRPSGYEQYF. The CDR3 DNA reads TGTGCCAGCAGCCAAGATCGTCCTAGCGGCTACGAGCAGTACTTC. The chain combines TRBV4-2 with TRBJ2-7; 7 bases align to TRBD2. The CDR3 consists of 15 residues. CDR1 and CDR2 from the germline V gene are LGHNA and YNFKEQ. Trimming at V came to 0 bases and at J to 3 bases, leaving 5 bases not matched to a gene.

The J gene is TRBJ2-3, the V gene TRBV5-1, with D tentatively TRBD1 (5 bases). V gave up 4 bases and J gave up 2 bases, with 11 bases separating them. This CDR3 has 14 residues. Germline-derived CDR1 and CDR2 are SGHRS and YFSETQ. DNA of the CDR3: TGCGCCAGCAGCATAGGACAACCCACAGATACGCAGTATTTT. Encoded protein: CASSIGQPTDTQYF.

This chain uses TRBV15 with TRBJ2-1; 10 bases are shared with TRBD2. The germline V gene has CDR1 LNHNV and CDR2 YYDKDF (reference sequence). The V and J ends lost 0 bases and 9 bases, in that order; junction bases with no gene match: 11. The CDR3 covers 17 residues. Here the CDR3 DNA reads TGTGCCACCAGCAGAGATCCTGGCCTAGCGGGAGTGGGTGAGCAGTTCTTC. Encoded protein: CATSRDPGLAGVGEQFF.

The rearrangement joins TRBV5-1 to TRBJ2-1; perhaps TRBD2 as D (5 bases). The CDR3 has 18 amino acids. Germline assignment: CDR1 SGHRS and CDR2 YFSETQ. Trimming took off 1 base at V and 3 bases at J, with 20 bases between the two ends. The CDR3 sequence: CASSLSSLVAQDYNEQFF. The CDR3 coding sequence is TGCGCCAGCAGCTTGTCTTCACTAGTTGCCCAGGACTACAATGAGCAGTTCTTC.

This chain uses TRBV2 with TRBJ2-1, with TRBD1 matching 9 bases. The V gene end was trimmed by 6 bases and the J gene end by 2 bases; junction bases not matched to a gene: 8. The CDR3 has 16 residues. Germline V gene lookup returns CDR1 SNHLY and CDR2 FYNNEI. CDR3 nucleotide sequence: TGTGCCAGCAGACCCGGGACAGGGAATGCCTACAATGAGCAGTTCTTC. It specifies CASRPGTGNAYNEQFF.

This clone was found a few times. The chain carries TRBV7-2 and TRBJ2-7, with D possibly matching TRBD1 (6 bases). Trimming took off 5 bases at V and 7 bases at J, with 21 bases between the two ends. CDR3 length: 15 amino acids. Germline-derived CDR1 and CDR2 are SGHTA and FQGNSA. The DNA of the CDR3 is TGTGCCAGCAGCCACACCGGGACACCTCAAGAAGAGCAGTACTTC. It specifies CASSHTGTPQEEQYF.

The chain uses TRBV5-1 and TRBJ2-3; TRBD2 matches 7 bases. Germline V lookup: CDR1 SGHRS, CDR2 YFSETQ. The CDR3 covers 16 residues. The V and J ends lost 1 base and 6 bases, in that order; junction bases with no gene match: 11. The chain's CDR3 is CASSLRGDLVADTQYF. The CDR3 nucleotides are TGCGCCAGCAGCTTGCGGGGGGACCTAGTTGCGGATACGCAGTATTTT. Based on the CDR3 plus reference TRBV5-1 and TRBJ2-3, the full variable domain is KAGVTQTPRYLIKTRGQQVTLSCSPISGHRSVSWYQQTPGQGLQFLFEYFSETQRNKGNFPGRFSGRQFSNSRSEMNVSTLELGDSALYLCASSLRGDLVADTQYFGPGTRLTVL.

CDR3 loop: CASSLSDSNEETQYF. CDR3 bases: TGCGCCAGCAGCCTTTCGGACTCTAATGAAGAGACCCAGTACTTC. The chain couples TRBV5-1 to TRBJ2-5; D may be TRBD2 (5 bases). Germline assignment: CDR1 SGHRS and CDR2 YFSETQ. The ends were cut back, 4 bases at V and 3 bases at J, with 16 bases in the middle. The CDR3 sequence is 15 residues long.

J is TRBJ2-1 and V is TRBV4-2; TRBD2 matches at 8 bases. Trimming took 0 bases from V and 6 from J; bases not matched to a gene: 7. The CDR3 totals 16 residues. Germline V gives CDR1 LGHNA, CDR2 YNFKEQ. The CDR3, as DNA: TGTGCCAGCAGCCAAGATCTAAGCGGGAGTTTCAATGAGCAGTTCTTC. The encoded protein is CASSQDLSGSFNEQFF.

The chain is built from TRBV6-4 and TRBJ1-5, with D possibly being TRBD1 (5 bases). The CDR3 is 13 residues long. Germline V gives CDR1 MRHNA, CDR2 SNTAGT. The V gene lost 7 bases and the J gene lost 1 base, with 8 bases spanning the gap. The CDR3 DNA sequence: TGTGCCAGCAAGGGACTCAGCAATCAGCCCCAGCATTTT. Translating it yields CASKGLSNQPQHF.

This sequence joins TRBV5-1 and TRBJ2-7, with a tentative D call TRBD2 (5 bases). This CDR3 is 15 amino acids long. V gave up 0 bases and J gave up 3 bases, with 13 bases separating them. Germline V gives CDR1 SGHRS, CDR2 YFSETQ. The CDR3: CASSLGSAGLYEQYF. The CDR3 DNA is TGCGCCAGCAGCTTGGGGTCCGCGGGCCTCTACGAGCAGTACTTC.

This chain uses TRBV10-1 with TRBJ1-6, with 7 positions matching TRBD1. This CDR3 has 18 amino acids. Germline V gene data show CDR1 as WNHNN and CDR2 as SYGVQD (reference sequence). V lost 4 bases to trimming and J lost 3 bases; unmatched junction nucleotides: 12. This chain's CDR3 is CASSVTGDIECYNSPLHF. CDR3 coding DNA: TGCGCCAGCAGTGTTACAGGGGATATTGAATGCTATAATTCACCCCTCCACTTT.

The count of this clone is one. CDR3 amino acids: CASSYGPITGELFF. Written as DNA, the CDR3 is TGTGCCAGCAGTTACGGGCCGATCACCGGGGAGCTGTTTTTT. This chain connects TRBV6-6 to TRBJ2-2; no definite D call. The CDR3 contains 14 residues. The V and J ends lost 2 bases and 4 bases respectively, with 8 bases between them. Germline lookup yields CDR1 MNHNY and CDR2 SVGAGI (reference sequence).

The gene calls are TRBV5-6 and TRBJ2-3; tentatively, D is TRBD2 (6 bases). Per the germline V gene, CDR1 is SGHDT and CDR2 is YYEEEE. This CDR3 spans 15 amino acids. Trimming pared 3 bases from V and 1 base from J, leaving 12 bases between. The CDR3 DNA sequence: TGTGCCAGCAGCTGGTGGACGGGAGGCACAGATACGCAGTATTTT. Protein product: CASSWWTGGTDTQYF.

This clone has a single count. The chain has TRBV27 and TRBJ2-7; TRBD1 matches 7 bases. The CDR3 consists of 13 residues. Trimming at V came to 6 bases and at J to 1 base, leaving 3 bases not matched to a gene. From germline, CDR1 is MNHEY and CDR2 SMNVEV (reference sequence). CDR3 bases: TGTGCCAGCAGAACGACAGGGTCCTACGAGCAGTACTTC. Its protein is CASRTTGSYEQYF.

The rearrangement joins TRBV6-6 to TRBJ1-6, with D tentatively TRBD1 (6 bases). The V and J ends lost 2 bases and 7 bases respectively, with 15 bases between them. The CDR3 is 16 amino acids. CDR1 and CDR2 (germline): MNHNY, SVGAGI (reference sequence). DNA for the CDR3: TGTGCCAGCAGTTACATCGCGGACAGTTCGAATTCACCCCTCCACTTT. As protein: CASSYIADSSNSPLHF.